Shown below are 29 T cell receptor beta chains from a single sample sequenced in a study of T cells in Graves' hyperthyroidism and ophthalmopathy (dated by TCRdb to about 2019). Library construction relied on multiplex PCR. Sequencing relied on an Illumina HiSeq 2000. The TCR beta CDR3 regions were amplified from the RNA transcripts. The TCR CDR3 was subjected to a first round of RT-PCR using the HTBI primer set and the Qiagen OneStep RT-PCR kit. The public sequencing data were trimmed at Q25 with fastp and processed into clonotypes with MiXCR by TCRdb, which kept only in-frame beta chains. Identical CDR3 protein sequences are pooled into one entry, listed with their most common genes and DNA. In all, the sample holds around 570,000 distinct CDR3 sequences, and 15% to 20% of those were seen once. The top ten hold 45% to 50% of the sample. The sequenced material came from blood. These receptors were obtained from a man aged 35 to 55 with Graves' ophthalmopathy.

This clonotype was counted many times. V is TRBV9 and J is TRBJ2-5, with D perhaps matching TRBD1 (5 bases). Germline V CDR1 and CDR2: SGDLS, YYNGEE. The CDR3 covers 14 residues. V dropped 4 bases and J dropped 0 bases, with 10 bases sitting between them. The CDR3 bases are TGTGCCAGCAGCATATCAGGGAACCAAGAGACCCAGTACTTC. Residues: CASSISGNQETQYF.

V and J are TRBV6-2 or TRBV6-3 and TRBJ2-3, with 7 bases fitting TRBD2. The CDR3 loop spans 17 amino acids. Germline CDR1 reads MNHEY; CDR2 reads SVGEGT. With 0 bases clipped from V and 3 bases from J, the junction kept 9 bases outside the gene matches. CDR3 region: CASSYSRSGGRTDTQYF. CDR3 in DNA: TGTGCCAGCAGTTACTCGAGGTCGGGAGGACGAACAGATACGCAGTATTTT.

There are many counts of this clonotype. This chain joins TRBV6-1 and TRBJ2-3; 8 bases agree with TRBD1. Germline CDR1 and CDR2: MNHNS and SASEGT. CDR3 length equals 16 residues. V dropped 8 bases and J dropped 4; count of bases not matched to a gene: 14. The CDR3 here is CASRTGSSAASDTQYF. The DNA for the CDR3 is TGTGCCAGCCGGACAGGGAGTAGCGCTGCGTCAGATACGCAGTATTTT.

The chain has TRBV24-1 and TRBJ2-5; maybe TRBD2 (6 bases). The CDR3 length is 15 residues. V lost 2 bases and J 5 bases, leaving 14 bases between the germline ends. The germline gives CDR1 KGHDR, CDR2 SFDVKD. Here the CDR3 DNA reads TGTGCCACCAGTGATTCCCGAGGAGGGATGGAGACCCAGTACTTC. Encoded protein: CATSDSRGGMETQYF.

This clonotype was found a few times. The V and J genes are TRBV11-3 and TRBJ1-6; D is uncertain. Germline V CDR1 and CDR2: SGHNT, YENEEA. The V gene lost 0 bases and the J gene lost 0 bases, with 6 bases spanning the gap. The CDR3 runs 16 residues. CDR3 sequence reads: CASSLDGDSYNSPLHF. The CDR3 region has the DNA TGTGCCAGCAGCTTAGATGGTGACTCCTATAATTCACCCCTCCACTTT.

This clonotype was detected only a few times. The rearrangement joins TRBV20-1 to TRBJ2-5; 14 bases map to TRBD2. Germline loops: CDR1 DFQATT, CDR2 SNEGSKA (reference sequence). This CDR3 is 18 amino acids long. The trim removed 0 bases at V and 5 bases at J, leaving 11 bases unmatched. In nucleotides, the CDR3 is TGCAGTGCTAGAGATGAGAGACTAGCGGGGGGGCCTTTTGAGACCCAGTACTTC. Translated, it gives CSARDERLAGGPFETQYF.

This clonotype was detected a few times. J is TRBJ1-2 and V is TRBV5-1, with 7 bases fitting TRBD1. This CDR3 region has 15 residues. V lost 1 base, J lost 2 bases, and 5 bases stayed unmatched. Germline lookup yields CDR1 SGHRS and CDR2 YFSETQ. The CDR3 spells CASSLSPTGNYGYTF. CDR3 nucleotide sequence: TGCGCCAGCAGCTTGTCACCGACAGGGAACTATGGCTACACCTTC.

The table lists this clonotype with many counts. CDR3 in DNA: TGTGCCAGCAGCCCACGTCCTAGCGGATACAATGAGCAGTTCTTC. Protein sequence: CASSPRPSGYNEQFF. The gene calls are TRBV7-2 and TRBJ2-1, with TRBD2 matching 7 bases. Germline CDR1 and CDR2: SGHTA and FQGNSA. CDR3 size: 15 residues. Trimming took 5 bases from V and 4 from J; bases not matched to a gene: 8.

The rearrangement links TRBV18 to TRBJ2-2, with 10 bases fitting TRBD2. This CDR3 has 20 residues. Germline-derived CDR1 and CDR2 are KGHSH and LQKENI. The ends lost 2 bases at V and 5 bases at J; junction bases unmatched: 17. CDR3 coding DNA: TGTGCCAGCTCACCAGTCCCGCTAGCGGGGGTTACGATCGCAACCGGGGAGCTGTTTTTT. It encodes CASSPVPLAGVTIATGELFF.

The genes are TRBV7-3 and TRBJ2-5; a weak D match, TRBD1 (5 bases). Germline assignment: CDR1 SGHTA and CDR2 FQGTGA. V gave up 2 bases and J gave up 3 bases, with 13 bases separating them. The CDR3 totals 15 residues. The CDR3 DNA sequence: TGTGCCAGCAGCTTATATGGGGCCGGAGAAGAGACCCAGTACTTC. This sequence encodes CASSLYGAGEETQYF.

This clonotype was seen ten or more times. The chain recombines TRBV10-3 with TRBJ2-5, with D perhaps TRBD2 (5 bases). The CDR3 length is 14 residues. V was clipped by 10 bases and J by 0 bases, with 15 bases between them. The germline V gene encodes CDR1 ENHRY and CDR2 SYGVKD. The CDR3 nucleotides read TGTGCCACTCGGACTGAAATATACCAAGAGACCCAGTACTTC. The encoded protein is CATRTEIYQETQYF.

There are a few counts of this clonotype. The J gene is TRBJ1-5, the V gene TRBV20-1, with D possibly matching TRBD1 (6 bases). The CDR3 has 13 residues. In germline, CDR1 is DFQATT, CDR2 SNEGSKA (reference sequence). V lost 6 bases and J 4 bases, leaving 13 bases between the germline ends. CDR3 sequence: CSACRDTNQPQHF. The CDR3 DNA is TGCAGTGCGTGCCGGGACACTAATCAGCCCCAGCATTTT.

In its sample, this clonotype was seen a few times. The V call is TRBV20-1, the J call TRBJ1-5; no clear D gene. The V gene's germline CDR1 is DFQATT and CDR2 SNEGSKA (reference sequence). This CDR3 has 15 residues. V was trimmed by 5 bases and J by 4 bases, leaving 18 bases between them. Here the CDR3 reads CSAPLAKGGNQPQHF. The CDR3 nucleotides are TGCAGTGCTCCCTTGGCAAAGGGAGGAAATCAGCCCCAGCATTTT.

Only a few counts were recorded for this clonotype. The CDR3 bases are TGTGCCATCAGTGGAGGCCCAGGGGGAGTGATGAACACTGAAGCTTTCTTT. Translation gives CAISGGPGGVMNTEAFF. J is TRBJ1-1 and V is TRBV10-3; TRBD1 aligns across 7 bases. The CDR3 consists of 17 residues. The junction had 11 bases not matched to a gene; V was cut back by 4 bases and J by 0 bases. Germline CDR1 reads ENHRY; CDR2 reads SYGVKD.

CDR3: CASSFRQGQETQYF. The CDR3 nucleotides are TGTGCCAGCAGTTTTCGACAGGGGCAAGAGACCCAGTACTTC. The rearrangement joins TRBV6-1 to TRBJ2-5, with TRBD1 matching over 8 bases. Germline V gene sequence: CDR1 MNHNS, CDR2 SASEGT. V dropped 5 bases and J dropped 2; count of bases not matched to a gene: 4. The CDR3 totals 14 residues.

This clonotype has a count of ten or more. The rearrangement uses TRBV7-9 and TRBJ2-5; 11 bases agree with TRBD2. This CDR3 is 17 amino acids long. Germline CDR1 and CDR2: SEHNR and FQNEAQ (reference sequence). J lost 5 bases, V lost 2 bases, and 10 bases had no gene match. The CDR3: CASSLTSGSEGRETQYF. The CDR3 region has the DNA TGTGCCAGCAGCTTAACTAGCGGGAGTGAGGGGCGTGAGACCCAGTACTTC.

The V gene is TRBV4-1, the J gene TRBJ2-5; a weak D match, TRBD1 (5 bases). The CDR3 runs 13 residues. Germline CDR1 and CDR2: MGHRA and YSYEKL. V lost 0 bases, J lost 7 bases, and 9 bases lay in between. CDR3 DNA: TGCGCCAGCAGCCAAGAAGGGGTGGGGACCCAGTACTTC. It translates to CASSQEGVGTQYF.

This clonotype came up many times. CDR3 in DNA: TGTGCCAGCAGCGTAGCTAGCGGGGGTGGTAAGACCCAGTACTTC. Translated, it gives CASSVASGGGKTQYF. The V call is TRBV9, the J call TRBJ2-5, with 10 nucleotides matching TRBD2. CDR3 length: 15 residues. The germline V gene has CDR1 SGDLS and CDR2 YYNGEE. Losses at the gene ends were 0 bases for V and 6 bases for J; bases not matched to a gene: 5.

The chain links TRBV10-3 to TRBJ1-1; tentative D call: TRBD1 (6 bases). This CDR3 contains 16 residues. Germline V gene lookup returns CDR1 ENHRY and CDR2 SYGVKD. V was shortened by 8 bases and J by 4 bases, with 23 bases between the two germline ends. The DNA of the CDR3 is TGTGCCATCCGAGGGGAGTCTTGGGGGCTAACCACTGAAGCTTTCTTT. Translation: CAIRGESWGLTTEAFF.

This clonotype occurred once. Compared with germline, one end of the junction differs, possibly owing to a read error. The rearrangement joins TRBV2 to TRBJ2-1; D gene ambiguous. CDR1 is SNHLY, CDR2 FYNNEI, per germline. The CDR3 length is 15 residues. The CDR3 DNA sequence: TGTGCCCGCAGTGAATCTCCAGGCTCCTACAATGAGCAGTTCTTC. Translation gives CARSESPGSYNEQFF.

The rearrangement uses TRBV20-1 and TRBJ2-7; perhaps TRBD2 as D (5 bases). Deletions cut 3 bases from V and 1 base from J, with 10 bases between. Germline CDR1 reads DFQATT; CDR2 reads SNEGSKA (reference sequence). The CDR3 length is 13 residues. The CDR3 bases are TGCAGTGCTAGTCCGGGATCGTCCTACGAGCAGTACTTC. Translated, it gives CSASPGSSYEQYF.

The V gene is TRBV7-2, the J gene TRBJ1-3; 9 bases line up with TRBD1. CDR1 is SGHTA, CDR2 FQGNSA, per germline. The CDR3 spans 15 residues. After removal of 1 base from V and 7 bases from J, the junction contained 5 bases not matched to a gene. The CDR3 reads CASSLGGTGRNTIYF. As DNA, the CDR3 is TGTGCCAGCAGCTTAGGGGGGACAGGGAGGAACACCATATATTTT.

Concerning this clonotype itself: One base away lies a much larger clone, so this may be a sequencing read error. This chain connects TRBV11-2 to TRBJ2-1; 8 bases fit TRBD2. This CDR3 has 13 amino acids. Trimming removed 0 bases from V and 14 bases from J; junction bases left unmatched: 6. Germline V gene sequence: CDR1 SGHAT, CDR2 FQNNGV. The CDR3 is CASSLDRTSNKFF. The CDR3 nucleotides read TGTGCCAGCAGCTTAGATAGGACTAGCAATAAGTTCTTC.

There are many counts of this clonotype. One end of the junction is discordant with germline, which a read error may explain. The genes are TRBV5-1 and TRBJ2-2; D is unresolved. The CDR3 length is 15 residues. CDR1 is SGHRS, CDR2 YFSETQ, per germline. The CDR3 reads CASSLGLANTGELFF. CDR3 bases: TGTGCCAGCAGCTTAGGGTTAGCCAACACCGGGGAGCTGTTTTTT.

There are many counts of this clonotype. This rearrangement joins TRBV3-1 to TRBJ2-7; the D is unclear. Trimming removed 0 bases at V and 6 bases at J, with 18 bases between. The CDR3 length is 16 residues. Germline V gene sequence: CDR1 LGHDT, CDR2 YNNKEL (reference sequence). The CDR3 sequence: CASSQDPTASRGEQYF. The CDR3 region has the DNA TGTGCCAGCAGCCAAGATCCGACCGCATCCCGAGGCGAGCAGTACTTC.

The genes are TRBV18 and TRBJ1-3; 9 bases are a match to TRBD1. V shed 4 bases and J 1 base; nucleotides not matched to a gene: 11. Germline V gene data show CDR1 as KGHSH and CDR2 as LQKENI. This CDR3 spans 18 amino acids. For the CDR3, the DNA is TGTGCCAGCTCACGGGCCGGGACAGGGATTGGATCTGGAAACACCATATATTTT. Translation gives CASSRAGTGIGSGNTIYF.

This clonotype was counted a few times. The CDR3 here is CAWSGGGETQYF. DNA of the CDR3: TGTGCCTGGAGTGGCGGGGGTGAGACCCAGTACTTC. The chain uses TRBV30 and TRBJ2-5, with 7 bases that match TRBD2. Germline CDR1 is GTSNPN and CDR2 is SVGIG (reference sequence). The J segment lost 5 bases and the V segment lost 1 base, leaving 1 base of the junction unmatched. The CDR3 extends over 12 amino acids.

This clonotype was seen only a few times. The chain employs TRBV7-6 and TRBJ1-4; D uncertain. There are 14 residues in the CDR3. V lost 3 bases to trimming and J lost 8 bases, with 13 bases between them. CDR1 SGHVS and CDR2 FNYEAQ come from the germline V gene. CDR3 sequence reads: CASSFGGLGEKLFF. The CDR3, as DNA: TGTGCCAGCAGCTTCGGCGGGTTGGGGGAAAAACTGTTTTTT.

V usage is TRBV7-2 and J usage is TRBJ1-5, with D maybe TRBD1 (5 bases). CDR1 is SGHTA, CDR2 FQGNSA, per germline. Trimming pared 5 bases from V and 6 bases from J, leaving 14 bases between. This CDR3 spans 14 amino acids. The CDR3 spells CASSPGPGTQPQHF. Here the CDR3 DNA reads TGTGCCAGCAGCCCCGGGCCGGGGACTCAGCCCCAGCATTTT.